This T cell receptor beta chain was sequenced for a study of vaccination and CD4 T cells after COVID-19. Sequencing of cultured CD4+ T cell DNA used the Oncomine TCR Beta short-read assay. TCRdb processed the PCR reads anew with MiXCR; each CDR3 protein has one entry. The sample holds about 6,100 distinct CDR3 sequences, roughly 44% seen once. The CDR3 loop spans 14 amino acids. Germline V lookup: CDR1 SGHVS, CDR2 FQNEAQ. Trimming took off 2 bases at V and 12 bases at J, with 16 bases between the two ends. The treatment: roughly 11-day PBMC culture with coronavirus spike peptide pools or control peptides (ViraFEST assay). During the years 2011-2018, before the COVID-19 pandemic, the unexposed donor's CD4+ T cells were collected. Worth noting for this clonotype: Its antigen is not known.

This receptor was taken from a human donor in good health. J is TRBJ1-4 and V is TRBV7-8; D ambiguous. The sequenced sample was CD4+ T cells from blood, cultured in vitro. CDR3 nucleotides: TGTGCCAGCAGCTTACTCCCCGTAGTGGAAGAACTGTTTTTT. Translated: CASSLLPVVEELFF.